What follows are 3 T cell receptor beta chains derived from one specimen sequenced in a study of identical twins. A single record per CDR3 protein comes from TCRdb applying MiXCR to the 5' RACE reads. The sample lists under 300,000 distinct CDR3 sequences, roughly 13% occurring once. Sequenced sample: memory (CD45RO+) T cells sorted from blood. The receptors come from a woman younger than 30 in good health.

The sample holds a few counts of this clonotype. In DNA, the CDR3 is TGTGCCAGCAGCCTCGGACTAGCGGGCCCCACAGATACGCAGTATTTT. This translates into CASSLGLAGPTDTQYF. The chain joins TRBV3-1 to TRBJ2-3, with 11 bases matching TRBD2. The ends lost 4 bases at V and 2 bases at J; junction bases unmatched: 5. This CDR3 spans 16 amino acids. CDR1 LGHDT and CDR2 YNNKEL come from the germline V gene (reference sequence).

This clonotype was seen at least ten times. J is TRBJ2-1 and V is TRBV9; 7 bases agree with TRBD2. Unmatched junction bases numbered 3, after V lost 4 bases and J lost 2 bases. CDR1 is SGDLS and CDR2 is YYNGEE in the germline V gene. The CDR3 spans 14 residues. CDR3 residues: CASSIRGAYNEQFF. CDR3 coding DNA: TGTGCCAGCAGCATCCGGGGGGCCTACAATGAGCAGTTCTTC.

This clonotype has a count of ten or more. The chain has TRBV20-1 and TRBJ2-1; perhaps TRBD2 as D (6 bases). The CDR3 totals 15 residues. The ends were cut back, 8 bases at V and 3 bases at J, with 20 bases in the middle. Germline V gene data show CDR1 as DFQATT and CDR2 as SNEGSKA (reference sequence). The DNA of the CDR3 is TGCAGTTCAGCCCCCGCGGGACTCGGCTACAATGAGCAGTTCTTC. Translation: CSSAPAGLGYNEQFF.